This TCR beta chain derives from a study of shared clonotypes between healthy human individuals. Assay execution took place at the deep level. The assay was immunoSEQ multiplex PCR, and TCRdb's table has in-frame clones only and misses some. The sample shows 550,000 to 700,000 clones, roughly 72% of them seen only once. Trimming removed 5 bases at V and 1 base at J, with 15 bases between. Germline values: CDR1 SGHTA, CDR2 FQGTGA. The CDR3 consists of 15 residues. The clonotype was recovered from a woman between 25 and 40 years old in good health. The gene calls are TRBV7-3 and TRBJ2-7; D is undetermined. The sequenced sample consisted of memory CD4+ T cells sorted from blood. Subset: CD45RA-negative fraction. For the CDR3, the DNA is TGTGCCAGCAGCCAAATTAGCTCTCCTTCCTACGAGCAGTACTTC. Its protein is CASSQISSPSYEQYF.